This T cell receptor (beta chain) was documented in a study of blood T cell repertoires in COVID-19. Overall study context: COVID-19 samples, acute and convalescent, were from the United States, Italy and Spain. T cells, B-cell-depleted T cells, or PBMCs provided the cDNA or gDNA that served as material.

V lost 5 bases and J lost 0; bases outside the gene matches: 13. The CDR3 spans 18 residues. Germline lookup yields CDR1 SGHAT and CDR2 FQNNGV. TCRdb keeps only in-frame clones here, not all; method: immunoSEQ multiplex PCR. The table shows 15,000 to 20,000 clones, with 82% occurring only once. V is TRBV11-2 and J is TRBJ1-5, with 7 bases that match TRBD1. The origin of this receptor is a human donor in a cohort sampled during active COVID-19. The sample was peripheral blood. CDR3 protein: CASSERPGGWNSNQPQHF. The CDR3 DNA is TGTGCCAGCAGCGAACGACCAGGGGGGTGGAATAGCAATCAGCCCCAGCATTTT.